This T cell receptor beta chain was observed in a study of T cell responses to AZD1222 COVID-19 vaccine. Only in-frame clones appear in the TCRdb table, and some are missing; sequencing was by immunoSEQ multiplex PCR. The table includes just under 90,000 clones, over 75% detected once. General study findings and limits: When two AZD1222 doses had been given, Spike-specific TCR breadth and depth rose. The span of vaccine-associated CD4 TCRs extended across spike, with dominance at 160-218 and 743-854. None of the repertoires were sampled until the peak T cell response had passed. White British ancestry dominated among donors, who included more females, and clonal diversity was possibly underestimated.

V was clipped by 4 bases and J by 0 bases, with 14 bases between them. The germline V gene has CDR1 SGHRS and CDR2 YFSETQ. The CDR3 runs 15 residues. As concerns this clone: Antigen: not known.

This TCR was recovered from an adult who received the AZD1222 COVID-19 vaccine. Sequencing used peripheral blood, obtained 28 days after the second AZD1222 dose. The V call is TRBV5-1, the J call TRBJ2-7; TRBD1 is a possible D gene (6 bases). The CDR3 spells CASSLGTTSSYEQYF. DNA of the CDR3: TGCGCCAGCAGCCTAGGGACAACGAGCTCCTACGAGCAGTACTTC.